This T cell receptor beta chain was retrieved from a study of cytomegalovirus exposure and HLA in healthy donors. Donors counted as nominally healthy when sampled, yet unrecorded immune exposures were likely. In regard to this clone: Its antigen is unknown.

Germline CDR1 reads SGDLS; CDR2 reads YYNGEE. The CDR3 spans 18 residues. After removal of 2 bases from V and 12 bases from J, the junction contained 23 bases not matched to a gene. Study outcomes and limitations: Earlier analysis yielded a pattern in which most TCR beta V segments were productive about 90% or about 30% of the time.

PCR amplification relied on 60 Vbeta primers (plus 13 Jbeta primers). This table comes from immunoSEQ multiplex PCR, and its TCRdb copy is limited to in-frame clones, with some not included. The sample carries approximately 140,000 clones, 75% to 85% recorded once. The sequenced sample was PBMCs. V gene TRBV9 combines with J gene TRBJ2-1; 7 bases align to TRBD2. The TCR originated in a man aged 45-65 years in good health and CMV-seronegative. The CDR3 spells CASSVSSTERGVSFGQFF. CDR3 nucleotides: TGTGCCAGCAGCGTCTCCTCTACTGAGCGGGGAGTTTCATTTGGGCAGTTCTTC.